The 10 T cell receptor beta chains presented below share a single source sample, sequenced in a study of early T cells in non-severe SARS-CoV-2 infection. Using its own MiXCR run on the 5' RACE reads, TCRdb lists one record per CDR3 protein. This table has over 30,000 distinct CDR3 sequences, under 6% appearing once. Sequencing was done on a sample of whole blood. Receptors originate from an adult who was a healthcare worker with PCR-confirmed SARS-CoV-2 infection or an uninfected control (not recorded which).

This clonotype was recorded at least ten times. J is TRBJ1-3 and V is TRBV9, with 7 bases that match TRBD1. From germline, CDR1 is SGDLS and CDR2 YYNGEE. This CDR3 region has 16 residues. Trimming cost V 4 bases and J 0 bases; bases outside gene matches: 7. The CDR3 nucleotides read TGTGCCAGCAGCCTCACAGGGGCGACCTCTGGAAACACCATATATTTT. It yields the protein CASSLTGATSGNTIYF.

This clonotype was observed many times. For the CDR3, the DNA is TGTGCCTGGGTTCCGGGACAGGCCACAGATACGCAGTATTTT. This encodes CAWVPGQATDTQYF. The chain links TRBV30 to TRBJ2-3; TRBD1 matches at 8 bases. The CDR3 is 14 amino acids. Germline trimming cut 5 bases from V and 2 bases from J; bases unmatched to any gene: 6. Germline V gene sequence: CDR1 GTSNPN, CDR2 SVGIG (reference sequence).

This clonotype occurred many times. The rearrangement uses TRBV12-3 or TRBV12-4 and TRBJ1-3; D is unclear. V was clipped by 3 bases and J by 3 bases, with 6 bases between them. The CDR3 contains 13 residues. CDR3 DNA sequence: TGTGCCAGCAGTTTGCACGGTGGAAACACCATATATTTT. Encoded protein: CASSLHGGNTIYF.

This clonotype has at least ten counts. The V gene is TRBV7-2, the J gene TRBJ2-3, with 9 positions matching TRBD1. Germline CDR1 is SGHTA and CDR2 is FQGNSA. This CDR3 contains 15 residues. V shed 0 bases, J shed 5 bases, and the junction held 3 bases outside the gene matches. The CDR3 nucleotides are TGTGCCAGCAGCTTAGCTGGGACAGGGAAAGATACGCAGTATTTT. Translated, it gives CASSLAGTGKDTQYF.

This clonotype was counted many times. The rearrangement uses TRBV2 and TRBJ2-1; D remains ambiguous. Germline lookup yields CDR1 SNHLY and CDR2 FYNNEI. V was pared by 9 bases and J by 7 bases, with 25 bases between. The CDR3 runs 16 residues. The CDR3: CASRPSTESSWNEQFF. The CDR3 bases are TGTGCCAGTCGCCCGTCAACCGAGAGTTCGTGGAATGAGCAGTTCTTC. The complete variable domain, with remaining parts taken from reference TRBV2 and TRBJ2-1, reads EPEVTQTPSHQVTQMGQEVILRCVPISNHLYFYWYRQILGQKVEFLVSFYNNEISEKSEIFDDQFSVERPDGSNFTLKIRSTKLEDSAMYFCASRPSTESSWNEQFFGPGTRLTVL.

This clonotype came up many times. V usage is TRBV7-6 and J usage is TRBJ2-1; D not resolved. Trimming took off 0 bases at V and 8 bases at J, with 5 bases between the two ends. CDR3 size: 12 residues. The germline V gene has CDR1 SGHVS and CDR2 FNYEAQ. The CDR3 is CASSLALDEQFF. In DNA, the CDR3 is TGTGCCAGCAGCTTAGCTCTGGATGAGCAGTTCTTC.

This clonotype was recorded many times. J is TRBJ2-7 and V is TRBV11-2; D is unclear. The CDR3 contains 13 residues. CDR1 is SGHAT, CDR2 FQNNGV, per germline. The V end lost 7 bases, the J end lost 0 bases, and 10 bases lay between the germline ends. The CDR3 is CASTGTGSYEQYF. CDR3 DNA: TGTGCCAGCACTGGCACGGGCTCCTACGAGCAGTACTTC.

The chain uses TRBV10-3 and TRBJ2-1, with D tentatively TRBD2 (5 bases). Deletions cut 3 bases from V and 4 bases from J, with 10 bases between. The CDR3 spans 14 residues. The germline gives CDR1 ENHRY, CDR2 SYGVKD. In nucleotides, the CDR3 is TGTGCCATCAGTGACCGGGGATCGTACAATGAGCAGTTCTTC. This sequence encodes CAISDRGSYNEQFF.

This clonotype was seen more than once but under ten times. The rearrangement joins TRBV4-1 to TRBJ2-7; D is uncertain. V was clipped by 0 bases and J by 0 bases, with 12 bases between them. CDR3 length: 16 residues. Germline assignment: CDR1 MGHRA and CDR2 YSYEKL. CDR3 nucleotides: TGCGCCAGCAGCCAAGATAGTCGGGCTCTCTCCTACGAGCAGTACTTC. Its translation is CASSQDSRALSYEQYF.

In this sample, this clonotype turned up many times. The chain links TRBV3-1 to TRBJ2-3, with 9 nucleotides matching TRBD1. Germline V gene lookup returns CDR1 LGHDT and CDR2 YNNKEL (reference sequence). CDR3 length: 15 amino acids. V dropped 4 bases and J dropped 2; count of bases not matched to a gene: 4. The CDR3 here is CASSPGQGFTDTQYF. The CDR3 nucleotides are TGTGCCAGCAGCCCTGGACAGGGGTTCACAGATACGCAGTATTTT.